The text below deals with one T cell receptor beta chain. Its antigen remains unidentified. The CDR3 has 17 amino acids. V was pared by 0 bases and J by 0 bases, with 15 bases between. CDR1 WSHSY and CDR2 SAAADI come from the germline V gene. This specimen belongs to a study of PD-1 blockade in classical Hodgkin lymphoma. Overall study results and limits: Baseline TCR diversity was reportedly lower in newly diagnosed patients than healthy donors.

TCRdb's table, derived via immunoSEQ multiplex PCR, lists solely in-frame clones and lacks some. The repertoire consists of roughly 68,000 clones, with roughly 92% occurring once and the leading ten covering about 2.8%. Specified time point: newly diagnosed, previously untreated cHL patient sample. As a comparison, the study used PBMCs from newly diagnosed, untreated classical Hodgkin lymphoma. Material for sequencing was peripheral blood mononuclear cells (PBMCs). J is TRBJ2-7 and V is TRBV10-2; D perhaps matches TRBD1 (7 bases). The TCR was taken from a human donor with classical Hodgkin lymphoma. Here the CDR3 reads CASSESGRQGGSYEQYF. CDR3 bases: TGCGCCAGCAGTGAGTCGGGTCGGCAGGGGGGCTCCTACGAGCAGTACTTC.